A single sample gave rise to the 8 T cell receptor beta chains below, sequenced in a study of blood T cell repertoires in COVID-19. Sequenced by immunoSEQ multiplex PCR; TCRdb stores in-frame clones only, minus some. The table lists just over 150,000 clones, 75% to 90% of them singletons. The sequenced sample was peripheral blood. These receptors originate from a human donor with acute or convalescent COVID-19. The donor label of this sample is uncertain.

The V and J genes are TRBV5-4 and TRBJ2-2; 14 bases align to TRBD2. Losses at the gene ends were 0 bases for V and 4 bases for J; bases not matched to a gene: 2. This CDR3 contains 17 residues. The germline V gene has CDR1 SGHNT and CDR2 YYREEE (reference sequence). CDR3 nucleotide sequence: TGTGCCAGCAGCTTGGGGACTAGCGGGGGGTCCACCGGGGAGCTGTTTTTT. As protein: CASSLGTSGGSTGELFF.

V is TRBV4-1 and J is TRBJ1-1; D remains unclear. V gave up 1 base and J gave up 3 bases, with 9 bases separating them. Looked up from germline, CDR1 is MGHRA and CDR2 is YSYEKL. This CDR3 region has 14 residues. The CDR3 coding sequence is TGCGCCAGCAGCCAAGTGGGTCGGGACACTGAAGCTTTCTTT. Its translation is CASSQVGRDTEAFF.

The chain carries TRBV9 and TRBJ2-2, with D maybe TRBD1 (6 bases). Germline CDR1 SGDLS, CDR2 YYNGEE. The CDR3 runs 15 residues. V gave up 4 bases and J gave up 4 bases, with 14 bases separating them. CDR3 DNA: TGTGCCAGCAGCCCTCCGACAGGAACCACCGGGGAGCTGTTTTTT. It translates to CASSPPTGTTGELFF.

The rearrangement joins TRBV6-5 to TRBJ2-2; 8 nucleotides match TRBD2. The CDR3 has 15 residues. V lost 5 bases and J lost 3; bases outside the gene matches: 5. In germline, CDR1 is MNHEY, CDR2 SVGAGI. The CDR3 DNA is TGTGCCAGCAGTCCCGGGACTAGGGACACCGGGGAGCTGTTTTTT. Translation: CASSPGTRDTGELFF.

As regards this clone: Other DNA sequences in the same sample also yield this CDR3. The chain has TRBV5-1 and TRBJ1-5; TRBD1 might be the D (6 bases). Trimming took off 0 bases at V and 2 bases at J, with 9 bases between the two ends. Germline V lookup: CDR1 SGHRS, CDR2 YFSETQ. The CDR3 is 15 residues long. The CDR3 nucleotides read TGCGCCAGCAGCTTGGAAGGGGGAGGCAATCAGCCCCAGCATTTT. Amino acid sequence: CASSLEGGGNQPQHF.

V is TRBV27 and J is TRBJ1-6, with TRBD1 matching 7 bases. Per germline, CDR1 MNHEY and CDR2 SMNVEV (reference sequence). V lost 0 bases, J lost 7 bases, and 3 bases stayed unmatched. This CDR3 region has 15 residues. CDR3 bases: TGTGCCAGCAGTTTATCGACAGGGAAAAATTCACCCCTCCACTTT. Translating it yields CASSLSTGKNSPLHF.

The rearrangement uses TRBV28 and TRBJ1-6, with D maybe TRBD1 (6 bases). Between the trimmed V and J ends, which lost 3 bases and 3 bases, there was a span of 12 bases. From germline, CDR1 is MDHEN and CDR2 SYDVKM. This CDR3 region has 16 residues. The CDR3: CASSFGGAGYNSPLHF. The CDR3 region has the DNA TGTGCCAGCAGTTTCGGGGGGGCTGGCTATAATTCACCCCTCCACTTT.

This rearrangement joins TRBV13 to TRBJ1-6; D unresolved. Trimming pared 6 bases from V and 6 bases from J, leaving 6 bases between. CDR1 and CDR2 from the germline V gene are PRHDT and FYEKMQ (reference sequence). The CDR3 runs 12 residues. CDR3 amino acids: CASRFLNSPLHF. Written as DNA, the CDR3 is TGTGCCAGCAGGTTCCTTAATTCACCCCTCCACTTT.